This T cell receptor (beta chain) was identified during a study of CD8 T cells in Susac syndrome. A note on this clonotype: No antigen is known for it.

Germline CDR1 is DFQATT and CDR2 is SNEGSKA (reference sequence). The ends were cut back, 0 bases at V and 5 bases at J, with 18 bases in the middle. The CDR3 consists of 16 residues. Whole-study results and caveats: It was acknowledged in the study that its TCR sequencing and HLA analysis involved a relatively small number of individuals.

RNA totalling roughly 0.45 to 1 ug underwent reverse transcription with random hexamers. Multiplex PCR with immunoSEQ amplified the TCR beta CDR3 across 54 Vbeta and 13 Jbeta. TCRdb analysed the immunoSEQ multiplex PCR reads with MiXCR anew, one entry per CDR3 protein. The sample includes about 160,000 distinct CDR3 sequences, 92% of them seen just once. The chain couples TRBV20-1 to TRBJ2-3, with D perhaps TRBD1 (8 bases). Material: CD4+ T cells from PBMCs. The sequence was collected from a human donor in good health. The CDR3, as DNA: TGCAGTGCTAGAGATAGACAGGGGACTACTGGAGATACGCAGTATTTT. This encodes CSARDRQGTTGDTQYF.